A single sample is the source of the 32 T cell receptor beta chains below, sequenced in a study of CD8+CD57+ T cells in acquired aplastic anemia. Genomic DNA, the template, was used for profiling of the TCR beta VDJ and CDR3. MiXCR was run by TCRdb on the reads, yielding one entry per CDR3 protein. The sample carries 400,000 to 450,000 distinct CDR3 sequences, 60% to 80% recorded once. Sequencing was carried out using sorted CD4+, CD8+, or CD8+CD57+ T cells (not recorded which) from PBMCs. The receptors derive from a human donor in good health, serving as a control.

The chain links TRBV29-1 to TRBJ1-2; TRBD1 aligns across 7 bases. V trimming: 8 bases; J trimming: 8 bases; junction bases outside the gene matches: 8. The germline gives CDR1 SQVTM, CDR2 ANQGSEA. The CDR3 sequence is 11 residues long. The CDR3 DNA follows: TGCAGCTTGGAGGGGGCGCGGGGCTACACCTTC. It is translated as CSLEGARGYTF.

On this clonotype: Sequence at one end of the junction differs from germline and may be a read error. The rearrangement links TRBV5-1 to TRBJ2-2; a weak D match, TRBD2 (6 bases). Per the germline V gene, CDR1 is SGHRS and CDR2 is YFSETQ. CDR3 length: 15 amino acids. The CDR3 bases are TGTGCCAGCAGCCGGCAAGGAGGGAACAACGGGGAGCTGTTTTTT. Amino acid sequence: CASSRQGGNNGELFF.

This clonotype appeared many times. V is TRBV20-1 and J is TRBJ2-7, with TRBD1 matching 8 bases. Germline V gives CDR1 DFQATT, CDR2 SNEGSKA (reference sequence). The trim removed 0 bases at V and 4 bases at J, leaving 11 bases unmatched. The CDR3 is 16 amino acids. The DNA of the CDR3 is TGCAGTGCTAGAGAGTTTGCAGGGGGCGGTGGGTACGAGCAGTACTTC. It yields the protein CSAREFAGGGGYEQYF.

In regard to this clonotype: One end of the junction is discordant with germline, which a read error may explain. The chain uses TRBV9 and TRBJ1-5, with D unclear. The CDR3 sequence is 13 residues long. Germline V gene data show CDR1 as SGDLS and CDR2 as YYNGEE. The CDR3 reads CASSVGRSVSPHF. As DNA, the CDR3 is TGTGCCAGCAGTGTAGGCAGGTCCGTGTCCCCGCATTTT.

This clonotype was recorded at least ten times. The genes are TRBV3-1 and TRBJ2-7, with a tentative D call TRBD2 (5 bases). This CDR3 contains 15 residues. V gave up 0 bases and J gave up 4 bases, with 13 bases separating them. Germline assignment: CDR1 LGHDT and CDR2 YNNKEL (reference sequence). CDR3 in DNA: TGTGCCAGCAGCCAAGAGACGGGGTTTTGGTACGAGCAGTACTTC. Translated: CASSQETGFWYEQYF.

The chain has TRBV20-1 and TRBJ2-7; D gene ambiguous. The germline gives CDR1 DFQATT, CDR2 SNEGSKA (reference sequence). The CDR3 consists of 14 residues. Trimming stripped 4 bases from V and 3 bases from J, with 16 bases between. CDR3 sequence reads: CSATQDPANYEQYF. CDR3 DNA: TGCAGTGCTACCCAGGATCCAGCTAACTACGAGCAGTACTTC.

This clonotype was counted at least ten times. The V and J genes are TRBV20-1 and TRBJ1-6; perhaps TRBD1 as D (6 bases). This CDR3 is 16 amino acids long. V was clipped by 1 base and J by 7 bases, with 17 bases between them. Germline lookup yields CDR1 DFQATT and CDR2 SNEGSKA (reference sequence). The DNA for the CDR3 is TGCAGTGCTAGAGCTGGGACATCCCCAAGGAATTCACCCCTCCACTTT. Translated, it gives CSARAGTSPRNSPLHF.

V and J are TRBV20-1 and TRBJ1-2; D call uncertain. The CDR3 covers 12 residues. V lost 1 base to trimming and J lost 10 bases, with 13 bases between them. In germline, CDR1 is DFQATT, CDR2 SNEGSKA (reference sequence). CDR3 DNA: TGCAGTGCTAGAGTCGTCTGGCCGAACTACACCTTC. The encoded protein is CSARVVWPNYTF.

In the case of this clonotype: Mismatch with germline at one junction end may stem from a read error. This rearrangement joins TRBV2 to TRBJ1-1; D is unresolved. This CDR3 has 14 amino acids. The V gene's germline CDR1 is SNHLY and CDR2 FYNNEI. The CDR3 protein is CASSWRAGNTEAFF. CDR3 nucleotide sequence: TGCGCCAGCAGCTGGCGAGCTGGGAACACTGAAGCTTTCTTT.

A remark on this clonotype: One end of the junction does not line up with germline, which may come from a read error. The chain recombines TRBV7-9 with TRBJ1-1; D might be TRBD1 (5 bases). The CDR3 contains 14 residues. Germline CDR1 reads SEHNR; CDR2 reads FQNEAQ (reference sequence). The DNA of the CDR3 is TGTGCCAGCAGCTTCAGGGCGAGTGAAAAACTGTTTTTTTTT. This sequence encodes CASSFRASEKLFFF. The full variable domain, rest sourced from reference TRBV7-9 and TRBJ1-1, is DTGVSQNPRHKITKRGQNVTFRCDPISEHNRLYWYRQTLGQGPEFLTYFQNEAQLEKSRLLSDRFSAERPKGSFSTLEIQRTEQGDSAMYLCASSFRASEKLFFFGQGTRLTVV.

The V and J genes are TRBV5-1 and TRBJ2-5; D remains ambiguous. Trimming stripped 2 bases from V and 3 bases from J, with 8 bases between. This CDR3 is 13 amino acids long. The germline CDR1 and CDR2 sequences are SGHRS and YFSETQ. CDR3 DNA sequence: TGCGCCAGCAGCTTAGTCACCGAAGAGACCCAGTACTTC. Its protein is CASSLVTEETQYF.

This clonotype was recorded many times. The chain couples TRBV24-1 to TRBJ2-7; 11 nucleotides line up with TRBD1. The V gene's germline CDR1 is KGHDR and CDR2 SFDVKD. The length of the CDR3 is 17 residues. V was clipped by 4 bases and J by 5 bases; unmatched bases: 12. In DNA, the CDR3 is TGTGCCACCAGTGACCCATGGACAGGGGGCGGTATAGACGAGCAGTACTTC. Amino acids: CATSDPWTGGGIDEQYF.

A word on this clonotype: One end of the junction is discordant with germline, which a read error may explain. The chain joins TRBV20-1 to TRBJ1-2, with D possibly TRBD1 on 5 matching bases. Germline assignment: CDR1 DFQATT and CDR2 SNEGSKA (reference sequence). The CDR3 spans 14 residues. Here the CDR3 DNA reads TGCAGTGCTAGAGTGGGACGCGCTCAAGATGGCCACACCTTC. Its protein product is CSARVGRAQDGHTF.

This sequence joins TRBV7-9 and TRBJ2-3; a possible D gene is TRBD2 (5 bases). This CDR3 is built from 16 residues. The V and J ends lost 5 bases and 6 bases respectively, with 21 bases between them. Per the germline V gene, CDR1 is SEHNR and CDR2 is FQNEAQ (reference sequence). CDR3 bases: TGTGCCAGCAGCAGAGAAGGGCAGCGAGGGCTGGATACGCAGTATTTT. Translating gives CASSREGQRGLDTQYF.

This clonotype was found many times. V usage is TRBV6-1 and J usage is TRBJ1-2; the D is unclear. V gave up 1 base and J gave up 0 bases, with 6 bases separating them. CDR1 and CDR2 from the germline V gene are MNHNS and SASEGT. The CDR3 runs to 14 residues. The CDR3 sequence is CASSEGPANYGYTF. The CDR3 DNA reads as TGTGCCAGCAGTGAAGGTCCTGCTAACTATGGCTACACCTTC.

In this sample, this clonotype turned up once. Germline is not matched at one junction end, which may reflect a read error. CDR3 loop: CASSLTSWNTEAFF. Written as DNA, the CDR3 is TGTGCCAGCAGCTTGACAAGCTGGAACACTGAAGCCTTCTTT. V is TRBV7-8 and J is TRBJ1-1; D remains unclear. Germline lookup yields CDR1 SGHVS and CDR2 FQNEAQ. The CDR3 is made up of 14 amino acids.

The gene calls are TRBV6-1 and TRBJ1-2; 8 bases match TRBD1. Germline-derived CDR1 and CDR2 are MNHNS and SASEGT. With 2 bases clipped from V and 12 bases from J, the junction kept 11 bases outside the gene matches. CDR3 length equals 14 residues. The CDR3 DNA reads TGTGCCAGCAGTGAAAGCCCAGGGGGCTCGGGCCACACCTTC. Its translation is CASSESPGGSGHTF.

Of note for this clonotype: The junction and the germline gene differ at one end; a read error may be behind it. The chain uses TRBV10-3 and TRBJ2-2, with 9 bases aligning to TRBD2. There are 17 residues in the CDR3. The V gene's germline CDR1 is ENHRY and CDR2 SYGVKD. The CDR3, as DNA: TGTGCCAGCAGCTTAGCGGGGGACTGGGGGAACACCGGCGGGCTGGTTTTT. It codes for CASSLAGDWGNTGGLVF.

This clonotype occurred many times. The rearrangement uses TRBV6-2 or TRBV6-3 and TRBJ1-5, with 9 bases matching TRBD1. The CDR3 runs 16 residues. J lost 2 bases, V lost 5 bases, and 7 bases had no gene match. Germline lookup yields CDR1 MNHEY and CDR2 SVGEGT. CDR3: CASSTSWTGGNQPQHF. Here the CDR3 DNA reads TGTGCCAGCAGTACATCTTGGACAGGGGGCAATCAGCCCCAGCATTTT.

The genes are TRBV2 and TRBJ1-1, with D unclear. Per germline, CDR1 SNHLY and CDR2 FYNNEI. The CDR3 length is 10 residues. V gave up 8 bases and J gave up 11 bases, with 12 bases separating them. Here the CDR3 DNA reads TGTGCCAGCGGGGAGACGGCGGCTTTCTTT. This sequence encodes CASGETAAFF.

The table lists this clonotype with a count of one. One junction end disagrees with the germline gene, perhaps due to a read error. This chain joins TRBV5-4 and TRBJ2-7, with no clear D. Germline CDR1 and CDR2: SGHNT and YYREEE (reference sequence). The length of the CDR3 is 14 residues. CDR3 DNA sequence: TGCGCCAGCAGCCAAGTTATCGGGTATAACGAGCAGTACTTC. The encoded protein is CASSQVIGYNEQYF.

CDR3 sequence reads: CAWSGTGGGYTF. Here the CDR3 DNA reads TGTGCCTGGAGTGGGACAGGGGGCGGCTACACCTTC. The chain employs TRBV30 and TRBJ1-2, with TRBD1 matching 11 bases. Per the germline V gene, CDR1 is GTSNPN and CDR2 is SVGIG (reference sequence). The CDR3 is 12 amino acids. J was trimmed by 8 bases and V by 1 base; bases with no gene match: 0.

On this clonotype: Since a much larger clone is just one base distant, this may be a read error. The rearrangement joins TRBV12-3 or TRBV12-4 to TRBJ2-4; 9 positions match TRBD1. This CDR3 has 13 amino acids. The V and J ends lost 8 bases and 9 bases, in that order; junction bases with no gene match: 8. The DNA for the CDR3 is TGTGCCAGCCGTTCCGGACAGGGGCGCATTCAGTACTTC. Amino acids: CASRSGQGRIQYF.

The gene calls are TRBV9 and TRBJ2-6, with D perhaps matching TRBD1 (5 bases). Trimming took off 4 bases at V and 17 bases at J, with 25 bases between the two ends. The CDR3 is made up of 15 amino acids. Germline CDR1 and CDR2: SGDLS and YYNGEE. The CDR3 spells CASSSSGSTAAFLTF. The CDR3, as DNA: TGTGCCAGCAGCTCTTCAGGGTCCACTGCCGCTTTCTTGACTTTC.

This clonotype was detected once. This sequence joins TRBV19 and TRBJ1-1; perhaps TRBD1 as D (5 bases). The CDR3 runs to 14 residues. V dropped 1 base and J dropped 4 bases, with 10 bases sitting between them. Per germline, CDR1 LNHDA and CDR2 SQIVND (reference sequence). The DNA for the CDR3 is TGTGCCAGTAGTATAGTGGCAGGGAGCACTGAAGCTTTCTTT. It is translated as CASSIVAGSTEAFF.

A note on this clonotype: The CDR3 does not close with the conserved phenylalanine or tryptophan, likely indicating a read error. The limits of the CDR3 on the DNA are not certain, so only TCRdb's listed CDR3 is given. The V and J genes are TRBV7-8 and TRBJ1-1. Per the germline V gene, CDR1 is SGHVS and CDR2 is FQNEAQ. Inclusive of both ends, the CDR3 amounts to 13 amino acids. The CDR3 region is CASSSQTSGGTQY.

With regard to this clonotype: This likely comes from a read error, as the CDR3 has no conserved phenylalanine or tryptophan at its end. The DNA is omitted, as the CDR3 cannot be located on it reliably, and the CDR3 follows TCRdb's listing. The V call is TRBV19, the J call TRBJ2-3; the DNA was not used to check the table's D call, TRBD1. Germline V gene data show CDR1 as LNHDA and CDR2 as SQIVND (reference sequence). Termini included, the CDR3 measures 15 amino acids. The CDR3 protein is CASSKIPLGKHKQPL.

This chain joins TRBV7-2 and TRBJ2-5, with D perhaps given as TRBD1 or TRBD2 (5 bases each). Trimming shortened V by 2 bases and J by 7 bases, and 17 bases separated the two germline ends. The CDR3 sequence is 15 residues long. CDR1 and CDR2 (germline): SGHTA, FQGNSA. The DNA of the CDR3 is TGTGCCAGCAGCTTAAATAAGGGGAGCCATGGGACCCAGTACTTC. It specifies CASSLNKGSHGTQYF.

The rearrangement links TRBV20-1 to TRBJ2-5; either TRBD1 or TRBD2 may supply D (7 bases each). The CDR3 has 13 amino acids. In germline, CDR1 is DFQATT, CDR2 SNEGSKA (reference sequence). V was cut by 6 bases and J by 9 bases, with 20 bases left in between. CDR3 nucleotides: TGCAGTGCCAGGGGGGAGGGGCTCGACGCCCAGTACTTC. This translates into CSARGEGLDAQYF.

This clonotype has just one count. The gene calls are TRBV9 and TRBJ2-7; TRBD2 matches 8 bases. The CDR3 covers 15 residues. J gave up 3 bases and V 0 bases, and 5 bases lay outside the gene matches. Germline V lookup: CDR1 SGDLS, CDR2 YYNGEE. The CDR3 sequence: CASSVAEGLVYEQYF. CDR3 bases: TGTGCCAGCAGCGTAGCTGAGGGACTAGTCTACGAGCAGTACTTC.

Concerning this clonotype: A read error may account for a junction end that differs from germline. This CDR3 is CASSLTALANTEAFF. CDR3 DNA: TGTGCTAGCAGCTTAACGGCCCTAGCGAACACCGAAGCTTTCTTT. This chain uses TRBV7-7 with TRBJ1-1; D not certain. The CDR3 covers 15 residues. Per germline, CDR1 SSHAT and CDR2 FNYEAQ (reference sequence). The entire variable domain, with the rest obtained from reference TRBV7-7 and TRBJ1-1, is as follows: GAGVSQSPRYKVTKRGQDVTLRCDPISSHATLYWYQQALGQGPEFLTYFNYEAQPDKSGLPSDRFSAERPEGSISTLTIQRTEQRDSAMYRCASSLTALANTEAFFGQGTRLTVV.

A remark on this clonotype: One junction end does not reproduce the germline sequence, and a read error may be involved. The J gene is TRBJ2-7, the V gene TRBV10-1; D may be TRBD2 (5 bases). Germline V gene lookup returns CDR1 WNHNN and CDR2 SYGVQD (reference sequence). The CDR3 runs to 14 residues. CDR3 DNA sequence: TGTGCCAGTAGTATGGGAGTTGTAACCACCGAGCCGTACTTC. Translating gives CASSMGVVTTEPYF.